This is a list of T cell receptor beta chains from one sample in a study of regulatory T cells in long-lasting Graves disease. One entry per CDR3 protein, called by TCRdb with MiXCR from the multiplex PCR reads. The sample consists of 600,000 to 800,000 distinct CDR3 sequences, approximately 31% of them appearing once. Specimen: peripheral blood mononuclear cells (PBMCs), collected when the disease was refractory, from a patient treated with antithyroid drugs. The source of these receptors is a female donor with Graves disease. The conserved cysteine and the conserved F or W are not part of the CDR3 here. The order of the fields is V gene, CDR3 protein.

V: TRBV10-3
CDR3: AISSGEGNQPQH

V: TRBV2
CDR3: ASTKTWGLNTEAF

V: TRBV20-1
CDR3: SALGTSGKSSYEQY

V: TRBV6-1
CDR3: ASTDPQGPYNSPLH

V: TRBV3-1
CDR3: ASSEDRNYEQY

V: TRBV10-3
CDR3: AIGGGGANYGYT

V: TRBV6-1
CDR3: ASHGVRNQPQH

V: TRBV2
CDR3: ASRVDRGRTEAF

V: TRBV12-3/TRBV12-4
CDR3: ASSLETGSSGNTIY

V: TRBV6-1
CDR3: ASSAHAGTQTSREQY

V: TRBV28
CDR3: ASSLAGGADGYT

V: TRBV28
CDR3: ASSLRRDRNLNTGELF

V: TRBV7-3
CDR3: ASSQGSGGYT

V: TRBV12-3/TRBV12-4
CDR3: ASRRDTNTEAF

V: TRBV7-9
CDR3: ASSLEAGYEETQY

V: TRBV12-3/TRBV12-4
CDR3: ASSPGDGNMSNQPQH

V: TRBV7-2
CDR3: ASSSQALASYEQY

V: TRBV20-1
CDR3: SARDGAGIYEQY